These 22 T cell receptor beta chains share one sample of origin, sequenced in a study of somatic mutations in cytotoxic T cells in rheumatoid arthritis. Only in-frame clones appear in the TCRdb table, and some are missing; sequencing was by immunoSEQ multiplex PCR. The table records 15,000 to 20,000 clones, 60% to 85% of them present only once. What was sequenced was CD8+ T cells sorted from blood. Every receptor here comes from an adult with rheumatoid arthritis.

The chain links TRBV9 to TRBJ1-2; TRBD1 might be the D (5 bases). In germline, CDR1 is SGDLS, CDR2 YYNGEE. The CDR3 totals 15 residues. V was clipped by 3 bases and J by 4 bases, with 16 bases between them. In nucleotides, the CDR3 is TGTGCCAGCAGCGCAAGTTCCGGGGCGACCTATGGCTACACCTTC. Translation gives CASSASSGATYGYTF.

The gene calls are TRBV7-6 and TRBJ2-1; a weak D match, TRBD2 (6 bases). Germline CDR1 is SGHVS and CDR2 is FNYEAQ. CDR3 length: 17 residues. The V and J ends lost 1 base and 0 bases respectively, with 13 bases between them. The CDR3 protein is CASSLDGTFSSYNEQFF. The CDR3 DNA sequence: TGTGCCAGCAGCTTAGATGGGACTTTCAGCTCCTACAATGAGCAGTTCTTC.

This rearrangement joins TRBV7-9 to TRBJ2-2; D may be TRBD1 or TRBD2 (5 bases each). Germline-derived CDR1 and CDR2 are SEHNR and FQNEAQ (reference sequence). This CDR3 is 15 amino acids long. The V end lost 5 bases, the J end lost 1 base, and 11 bases lay between the germline ends. CDR3 sequence (DNA): TGTGCCAGCAGCCCCGGGACCATGAACACCGGGGAGCTGTTTTTT. It translates to CASSPGTMNTGELFF.

The CDR3 coding sequence is TGTGCCACCAGCAGAGAGGGGGGGTTGCATCAGCCCCAGCATTTT. Translating gives CATSREGGLHQPQHF. The chain carries TRBV15 and TRBJ1-5; D possibly corresponds to TRBD1 (5 bases). The germline gives CDR1 LNHNV, CDR2 YYDKDF (reference sequence). The CDR3 totals 15 residues. Trimming removed 0 bases from V and 5 bases from J, with 11 bases in between.

This clone has a single count. This sequence joins TRBV9 and TRBJ1-2; no clear D gene. Trimming removed 4 bases at V and 5 bases at J, with 33 bases between. CDR1 and CDR2 from the germline V gene are SGDLS and YYNGEE. The length of the CDR3 is 20 residues. CDR3 sequence: CASSLQRAVEPDKDHYGYTF. As DNA, the CDR3 is TGTGCCAGCAGCCTTCAGAGAGCGGTCGAACCGGATAAAGACCATTATGGCTACACCTTC.

This chain links TRBV27 with TRBJ2-3; D call uncertain. In germline, CDR1 is MNHEY, CDR2 SMNVEV (reference sequence). The CDR3 loop spans 13 amino acids. V was cut by 4 bases and J by 6 bases, with 11 bases left in between. The CDR3 protein is CASSSPTHDTQYF. Here the CDR3 DNA reads TGTGCCAGCAGTTCCCCCACACATGATACGCAGTATTTT.

The V call is TRBV7-2, the J call TRBJ1-4; D gene uncertain. The CDR3 extends over 15 amino acids. V lost 4 bases and J lost 8, with 17 bases in between. The germline CDR1 and CDR2 sequences are SGHTA and FQGNSA. The CDR3 DNA follows: TGTGCCAGCAGCTCACGTCGGGGTTTAGGGGAAAAACTGTTTTTT. Translation gives CASSSRRGLGEKLFF.

This clone turned up a few times. V is TRBV7-9 and J is TRBJ1-1, with no clear D. The CDR3 runs to 13 residues. V lost 5 bases and J lost 1, with 8 bases in between. Looked up from germline, CDR1 is SEHNR and CDR2 is FQNEAQ (reference sequence). The CDR3: CASSPWGNTEAFF. For the CDR3, the DNA is TGTGCCAGCAGCCCGTGGGGGAACACTGAAGCTTTCTTT.

V is TRBV11-1 and J is TRBJ2-5; 8 bases fit TRBD2. Germline CDR1 reads SGHAT; CDR2 reads FQDESV (reference sequence). The J segment lost 1 base and the V segment lost 5 bases, leaving 15 bases of the junction unmatched. CDR3 length equals 18 residues. CDR3 bases: TGTGCCAGCAGCCTAAAGGGGGTCTCGGGGGGGTTCCAAGAGACCCAGTACTTC. It encodes CASSLKGVSGGFQETQYF.

The genes are TRBV7-9 and TRBJ2-3, with a tentative D call TRBD2 (7 bases). This CDR3 is 16 amino acids long. V dropped 0 bases and J dropped 6 bases, with 16 bases sitting between them. The germline CDR1 and CDR2 sequences are SEHNR and FQNEAQ (reference sequence). The chain's CDR3 is CASSLARAGAGDTQYF. The CDR3 coding sequence is TGTGCCAGCAGCTTAGCCCGTGCGGGGGCCGGGGATACGCAGTATTTT. The full variable domain, rest sourced from reference TRBV7-9 and TRBJ2-3, is DTGVSQNPRHKITKRGQNVTFRCDPISEHNRLYWYRQTLGQGPEFLTYFQNEAQLEKSRLLSDRFSAERPKGSFSTLEIQRTEQGDSAMYLCASSLARAGAGDTQYFGPGTRLTVL.

The chain recombines TRBV27 with TRBJ2-1, with 14 bases identical to TRBD2. This CDR3 comprises 16 residues. V lost 6 bases to trimming and J lost 4 bases; unmatched junction nucleotides: 5. CDR1 is MNHEY and CDR2 is SMNVEV in the germline V gene (reference sequence). In nucleotides, the CDR3 is TGTGCCAGCAGAAAGACTAGCGGGGGGGAATACAATGAGCAGTTCTTC. Translation gives CASRKTSGGEYNEQFF.

This chain links TRBV16 with TRBJ1-5, with D uncertain. Germline CDR1 KGHSY, CDR2 FQNENV. V lost 5 bases to trimming and J lost 0 bases, with 11 bases between them. The length of the CDR3 is 15 residues. CDR3 residues: CASSGRENSNQPQHF. CDR3 coding DNA: TGTGCCAGCAGCGGAAGGGAGAATAGCAATCAGCCCCAGCATTTT.

The gene calls are TRBV6-4 and TRBJ1-2, with D possibly being TRBD1 (6 bases). The CDR3 is 16 amino acids. The germline V gene encodes CDR1 MRHNA and CDR2 SNTAGT. Trimming pared 2 bases from V and 4 bases from J, leaving 17 bases between. The CDR3 DNA is TGTGCCAGCAGTGACACGGGACAAGGAATACCCTATGGCTACACCTTC. Its protein is CASSDTGQGIPYGYTF.

This clone was seen once. The gene calls are TRBV10-2 and TRBJ1-3; D perhaps matches TRBD1 (5 bases). Trimming removed 8 bases at V and 0 bases at J, with 11 bases between. The CDR3 spans 14 residues. CDR1 WSHSY and CDR2 SAAADI come from the germline V gene. Here the CDR3 reads CASGQGFSGNTIYF. CDR3 nucleotide sequence: TGCGCCAGCGGGCAGGGCTTCTCTGGAAACACCATATATTTT.

This clone occurred a few times. V gene TRBV10-1 combines with J gene TRBJ2-7, with 8 bases that match TRBD2. CDR3 length: 15 residues. Germline V lookup: CDR1 WNHNN, CDR2 SYGVQD (reference sequence). The ends lost 4 bases at V and 4 bases at J; junction bases unmatched: 9. This CDR3 is CASSAGIGGRYEQYF. The CDR3 bases are TGCGCCAGCAGTGCGGGTATTGGCGGGAGGTACGAGCAGTACTTC.

The chain couples TRBV6-5 to TRBJ2-2; D gene ambiguous. The CDR3 spans 13 residues. Trimming cost V 0 bases and J 4 bases, with 3 bases left between them. Germline CDR1 is MNHEY and CDR2 is SVGAGI. CDR3 sequence: CASSYSITGELFF. CDR3 nucleotides: TGTGCCAGCAGTTACTCGATCACCGGGGAGCTGTTTTTT.

This chain joins TRBV9 and TRBJ2-1, with TRBD2 as a possible D gene (6 bases). Deletions cut 5 bases from V and 0 bases from J, with 6 bases between. The CDR3 length is 13 residues. Germline CDR1 is SGDLS and CDR2 is YYNGEE. The CDR3, as DNA: TGTGCCAGCAGGGAGGGCTCCTACAATGAGCAGTTCTTC. Protein: CASREGSYNEQFF. Supplemented by reference TRBV9 and TRBJ2-1, the full variable domain reads DSGVTQTPKHLITATGQRVTLRCSPRSGDLSVYWYQQSLDQGLQFLIQYYNGEERAKGNILERFSAQQFPDLHSELNLSSLELGDSALYFCASREGSYNEQFFGPGTRLTVL.

The rearrangement joins TRBV4-1 to TRBJ1-2, with D perhaps matching TRBD1 (6 bases). The CDR3 totals 15 residues. Trimming left V 0 bases short and J 8 bases short, with 16 bases between. Germline CDR1 is MGHRA and CDR2 is YSYEKL. CDR3 residues: CASSQEGSRGHGYTF. CDR3 DNA: TGCGCCAGCAGCCAAGAGGGTTCCAGGGGCCACGGCTACACCTTC.

The chain carries TRBV19 and TRBJ1-5; D not resolved. The V gene lost 10 bases and the J gene lost 3 bases, with 16 bases spanning the gap. Looked up from germline, CDR1 is LNHDA and CDR2 is SQIVND (reference sequence). This CDR3 has 14 residues. CDR3 in DNA: TGTGCCACCCGAAGGGCCGGATACAATCAGCCCCAGCATTTT. This sequence encodes CATRRAGYNQPQHF.

V gene TRBV9 combines with J gene TRBJ2-3; D remains unclear. The CDR3 contains 14 residues. V gave up 0 bases and J gave up 2 bases, with 7 bases separating them. The germline gives CDR1 SGDLS, CDR2 YYNGEE. CDR3 sequence (DNA): TGTGCCAGCAGCGTAGTAACGGCCACAGATACGCAGTATTTT. It translates to CASSVVTATDTQYF. The full variable domain, completed using reference TRBV9 and TRBJ2-3, is DSGVTQTPKHLITATGQRVTLRCSPRSGDLSVYWYQQSLDQGLQFLIQYYNGEERAKGNILERFSAQQFPDLHSELNLSSLELGDSALYFCASSVVTATDTQYFGPGTRLTVL.

V and J are TRBV15 and TRBJ2-1; 8 bases align to TRBD1. The junction had 18 bases not matched to a gene; V was cut back by 6 bases and J by 8 bases. Germline V gene data show CDR1 as LNHNV and CDR2 as YYDKDF (reference sequence). CDR3 length: 17 amino acids. The CDR3 sequence: CATRGPTRQGSFDEQFF. CDR3 sequence (DNA): TGTGCCACCAGGGGCCCGACTCGACAGGGGAGTTTCGATGAGCAGTTCTTC.

The gene calls are TRBV13 and TRBJ2-3, with 7 bases lining up with TRBD1. Germline V gene sequence: CDR1 PRHDT, CDR2 FYEKMQ (reference sequence). The CDR3 loop spans 15 amino acids. V lost 6 bases and J lost 1; bases outside the gene matches: 7. The CDR3 DNA sequence: TGTGCCAGCAGTGTTGACGGACAGGGCACAGATACGCAGTATTTT. As protein: CASSVDGQGTDTQYF.